This T cell receptor (beta chain) was observed in a study of T cell clones after liver transplantation. On the study more broadly: TCRbeta sequencing after a pre-transplant mixed lymphocyte reaction identified graft-donor-reactive clones, later tracked in post-transplant blood. General observations from the study: Donor-reactive sequences fell more than third party-reactive ones, suggesting partial deletion. Circulating graft-donor-reactive CD4 TCRbeta sequences fell significantly post-transplant in 5 of 8 subjects. The donor-reactive repertoire was only partly measurable in two subjects, lacking donor cells.

The CDR3 is 15 residues long. Germline CDR1 reads MNHEY; CDR2 reads SMNVEV (reference sequence). Trimming took off 5 bases at V and 0 bases at J, with 11 bases between the two ends. Concerning this clone itself: Its target is not known.

TCRdb keeps only in-frame clones here, not all; method: immunoSEQ multiplex PCR. The table shows some 16,000 clones, with more than 75% occurring only once. The chain uses TRBV27 and TRBJ2-1, with D perhaps matching TRBD2 (5 bases). The TCR was taken from a human patient who received a liver transplant. Some T cells may be the graft donor's. This material consisted of CD8+ T cells from blood, taken less than 50 months after liver transplant. Written as DNA, the CDR3 is TGTGCCAGCAGTCTGAGTGGGAGCTCCTACAATGAGCAGTTCTTC. The encoded protein is CASSLSGSSYNEQFF.